What follows are 18 T cell receptor beta chains derived from one specimen sequenced in a study of cytomegalovirus exposure and HLA in healthy donors. Researchers ran the PCR with 60 Vbeta and 13 Jbeta primers. Some clones are missing from TCRdb's copy, which holds only in-frame ones; the method was immunoSEQ multiplex PCR. The data hold under 200,000 clones, with approximately 85% observed a single time. The sequenced sample was PBMCs. The receptors derive from a man between 18 and 29 years old in good health and CMV-seropositive.

The chain is built from TRBV6-4 and TRBJ1-2; 7 positions match TRBD1. V shed 6 bases and J 5 bases; nucleotides not matched to a gene: 9. This CDR3 has 14 amino acids. The V gene's germline CDR1 is MRHNA and CDR2 SNTAGT. The CDR3 protein is CASRVSTGAYGYTF. The DNA for the CDR3 is TGTGCCAGCAGAGTATCCACAGGGGCTTATGGCTACACCTTC.

J is TRBJ1-2 and V is TRBV6-5, with D possibly being TRBD1 (5 bases). Looked up from germline, CDR1 is MNHEY and CDR2 is SVGAGI. V was shortened by 2 bases and J by 3 bases, with 7 bases between the two germline ends. The CDR3 has 13 amino acids. The CDR3 here is CASSYDRYYGYTF. Written as DNA, the CDR3 is TGTGCCAGCAGTTACGACAGATACTATGGCTACACCTTC.

The V and J genes are TRBV6-5 and TRBJ2-7; 9 bases align to TRBD1. V lost 2 bases, J lost 6 bases, and 5 bases stayed unmatched. CDR1 MNHEY and CDR2 SVGAGI come from the germline V gene. The length of the CDR3 is 14 residues. In nucleotides, the CDR3 is TGTGCCAGCAGTTACCGGACAGGGGTCGCCGAGCAGTACTTC. Translating gives CASSYRTGVAEQYF.

The genes are TRBV11-3 and TRBJ2-2, with D possibly TRBD2 on 5 matching bases. Trimming shortened V by 5 bases and J by 4 bases, and 11 bases separated the two germline ends. Germline V gene data show CDR1 as SGHNT and CDR2 as YENEEA. The CDR3 extends over 14 amino acids. CDR3 in DNA: TGTGCCAGCAGCCCCCAGACTACCACCGGGGAGCTGTTTTTT. Encoded protein: CASSPQTTTGELFF.

J is TRBJ1-2 and V is TRBV27, with 7 bases matching TRBD1. This CDR3 has 13 amino acids. Unmatched junction bases numbered 5, after V lost 2 bases and J lost 8 bases. Germline V gene sequence: CDR1 MNHEY, CDR2 SMNVEV (reference sequence). This CDR3 reads CASSLRSGGGYTF. DNA for the CDR3: TGTGCCAGCAGTTTAAGGTCAGGGGGGGGCTACACCTTC.

The V call is TRBV4-2, the J call TRBJ1-1; D might be TRBD1 (6 bases). CDR1 is LGHNA and CDR2 is YNFKEQ in the germline V gene. V lost 3 bases, J lost 1 base, and 18 bases lay in between. This CDR3 contains 17 residues. The CDR3 DNA reads as TGTGCCAGCAGCCATATACATGAGACAGGAGGGAACACTGAAGCTTTCTTT. Translation gives CASSHIHETGGNTEAFF.

J is TRBJ2-7 and V is TRBV28, with D tentatively TRBD1 (6 bases). Germline V gene sequence: CDR1 MDHEN, CDR2 SYDVKM. CDR3 length: 13 amino acids. With 7 bases removed from V and 3 bases from J, the gap between germline ends came to 13 bases. The CDR3 here is CASTSGQIYEQYF. The CDR3 DNA follows: TGTGCCAGCACCTCCGGACAGATCTACGAGCAGTACTTC.

This chain links TRBV6-5 with TRBJ2-7; TRBD2 might be the D (7 bases). V was clipped by 0 bases and J by 6 bases, with 12 bases between them. The CDR3 totals 14 residues. CDR1 and CDR2 (germline): MNHEY, SVGAGI. CDR3 loop: CASSYSAAGAEQYF. Written as DNA, the CDR3 is TGTGCCAGCAGTTACTCCGCGGCGGGGGCCGAGCAGTACTTC.

The chain employs TRBV19 and TRBJ1-1, with unresolved D. The V end was cut by 6 bases, the J end by 1 base, with 6 bases between. Germline assignment: CDR1 LNHDA and CDR2 SQIVND (reference sequence). The CDR3 totals 12 residues. CDR3 bases: TGTGCCAGTAGCCTGGCGAACACTGAAGCTTTCTTT. It specifies CASSLANTEAFF.

This chain links TRBV30 with TRBJ2-5; 10 positions agree with TRBD2. Looked up from germline, CDR1 is GTSNPN and CDR2 is SVGIG (reference sequence). Trimming took 0 bases from V and 5 from J; bases not matched to a gene: 9. There are 16 residues in the CDR3. Here the CDR3 DNA reads TGTGCCTGGAGTGTGGGAAGCGGGGGGGCCGGGGAGACCCAGTACTTC. Protein product: CAWSVGSGGAGETQYF.

This clone was recorded only once. The rearrangement joins TRBV19 to TRBJ1-2; 9 bases align to TRBD1. This CDR3 has 15 amino acids. Germline-derived CDR1 and CDR2 are LNHDA and SQIVND (reference sequence). The V gene end was trimmed by 6 bases and the J gene end by 8 bases; junction bases not matched to a gene: 13. CDR3 sequence (DNA): TGTGCCAGTAGCCCTAGGGCTTGGACAGGGGAGGGCTACACCTTC. Amino acid sequence: CASSPRAWTGEGYTF.

V is TRBV30 and J is TRBJ2-7; tentative D call: TRBD2 (6 bases). The CDR3 is made up of 13 amino acids. V lost 5 bases to trimming and J lost 2 bases, with 13 bases between them. Per germline, CDR1 GTSNPN and CDR2 SVGIG (reference sequence). The CDR3 is CAWSLRGTYEQYF. CDR3 in DNA: TGTGCCTGGTCCCTTCGGGGGACCTACGAGCAGTACTTC. Together with reference TRBV30 and TRBJ2-7, the CDR3 gives the full variable domain: SQTIHQWPATLVQPVGSPLSLECTVEGTSNPNLYWYRQAAGRGLQLLFYSVGIGQISSEVPQNLSASRPQDRQFILSSKKLLLSDSGFYLCAWSLRGTYEQYFGPGTRLTVT.

The chain joins TRBV5-1 to TRBJ1-5; tentative D call: TRBD1 (5 bases). Trimming cost V 0 bases and J 2 bases, with 6 bases left between them. The CDR3 covers 14 residues. The germline CDR1 and CDR2 sequences are SGHRS and YFSETQ. The CDR3 DNA reads TGCGCCAGCAGCTTGGTAGGGGGCAATCAGCCCCAGCATTTT. Translation: CASSLVGGNQPQHF.

CDR3 residues: CASSLGRDSQTDTQYF. The CDR3 nucleotides read TGCGCCAGCAGCTTGGGCCGGGACTCCCAAACAGATACGCAGTATTTT. J is TRBJ2-3 and V is TRBV5-1; D is perhaps TRBD2 (6 bases). CDR1 is SGHRS, CDR2 YFSETQ, per germline. The CDR3 loop spans 16 amino acids. With 0 bases removed from V and 3 bases from J, the gap between germline ends came to 14 bases. The full variable domain, completed using reference TRBV5-1 and TRBJ2-3, is KAGVTQTPRYLIKTRGQQVTLSCSPISGHRSVSWYQQTPGQGLQFLFEYFSETQRNKGNFPGRFSGRQFSNSRSEMNVSTLELGDSALYLCASSLGRDSQTDTQYFGPGTRLTVL.

This clone appeared once. Relative to the germline gene, one junction end is altered; a read error may explain this. In nucleotides, the CDR3 is TGTGCTAGTGGCCACTCGGGACTGGGGGACTTC. Protein product: CASGHSGLGDF. The chain employs TRBV12-5 and TRBJ2-5, with TRBD2 as a possible D gene (6 bases). The CDR3 is made up of 11 amino acids. The germline V gene encodes CDR1 LGHNT and CDR2 FRNRAP.

A single count supports this clone. This chain joins TRBV5-6 and TRBJ1-6; D possibly corresponds to TRBD1 (6 bases). Germline CDR1 SGHDT, CDR2 YYEEEE. This CDR3 has 16 residues. The V end was cut by 0 bases, the J end by 7 bases, with 14 bases between. CDR3 region: CASSLVLGGGNSPLHF. In DNA form, the CDR3 reads TGTGCCAGCAGCTTGGTGCTTGGGGGCGGCAATTCACCCCTCCACTTT.

The CDR3 nucleotides are TGTGCCAGCAGCGTAGCGTCTTCGGGACAGGGTAATTCACCCCTCCACTTT. Translated: CASSVASSGQGNSPLHF. The chain uses TRBV9 and TRBJ1-6; 9 bases map to TRBD1. With 0 bases clipped from V and 6 bases from J, the junction kept 7 bases outside the gene matches. This CDR3 is 17 amino acids long. Germline CDR1 is SGDLS and CDR2 is YYNGEE.

V usage is TRBV6-4 and J usage is TRBJ1-1; tentative D call: TRBD1 (5 bases). This CDR3 has 13 amino acids. Trimming removed 3 bases from V and 3 bases from J, with 8 bases in between. Germline values: CDR1 MRHNA, CDR2 SNTAGT. The CDR3 spells CASSEQAYTEAFF. The CDR3 coding sequence is TGTGCCAGCAGTGAACAGGCTTACACTGAAGCTTTCTTT.